This T cell receptor beta chain was obtained from a study of response to subunit inactivated influenza vaccine. Study-wide findings and caveats: It was the authors' suggestion that each seasonal influenza vaccination recruits few new T cells.

With 0 bases removed from V and 6 bases from J, the gap between germline ends came to 10 bases. CDR1 is SGHRS, CDR2 YFSETQ, per germline. This CDR3 contains 13 residues. A word on this clonotype: As yet, its antigen is unknown.

TCRdb called the RT-PCR reads again in MiXCR, with one record for every CDR3 protein. The sample holds about 800,000 distinct CDR3 sequences, around 20% seen once. The clonotype comes from a middle-aged man who received an inactivated influenza vaccine. The rearrangement joins TRBV5-1 to TRBJ2-7, with D perhaps matching TRBD2 (6 bases). Sample: PBMCs from blood, taken 4 to 6 days after vaccination. The DNA of the CDR3 is TGCGCCAGCAGCTTGGGTATGGGAGGCGAGCAGTACTTC. Its protein product is CASSLGMGGEQYF.